The 21 T cell receptor beta chains below were found in one sample sequenced in a study of shared clonotypes between healthy human individuals. The method was immunoSEQ multiplex PCR; TCRdb's version includes in-frame clones alone and lacks a portion of them. This sample has about 1.1 million clones, with approximately 78% found just once. Sequenced input: memory CD4+ T cells from PBMCs. Subset noted: CD45RA-negative fraction. These receptors all stem from a man younger than 35 in good health. Some clones in this sample may be carry-over from other donors' samples.

This clone is a singleton in its sample. This chain connects TRBV6-6 to TRBJ2-6; D is possibly TRBD2 (5 bases). The V end lost 4 bases, the J end lost 3 bases, and 7 bases lay between the germline ends. Germline V gene data show CDR1 as MNHNY and CDR2 as SVGAGI (reference sequence). CDR3 length: 14 amino acids. The CDR3 DNA is TGTGCCAGCAGTTCCGGGGATGGGGCCAACGTCCTGACTTTC. This codes for CASSSGDGANVLTF.

The DNA for the CDR3 is TGCGCCAGCAGCTTTGGTAGCGGAGCTGGGGATACGCAGTATTTT. This codes for CASSFGSGAGDTQYF. The chain carries TRBV5-1 and TRBJ2-3, with D perhaps TRBD2 (6 bases). With 2 bases removed from V and 6 bases from J, the gap between germline ends came to 16 bases. This CDR3 region has 15 residues. The germline gives CDR1 SGHRS, CDR2 YFSETQ. Full variable domain (remainder filled in from reference TRBV5-1 and TRBJ2-3): KAGVTQTPRYLIKTRGQQVTLSCSPISGHRSVSWYQQTPGQGLQFLFEYFSETQRNKGNFPGRFSGRQFSNSRSEMNVSTLELGDSALYLCASSFGSGAGDTQYFGPGTRLTVL.

CDR3 region: CAISDRDRVRTEAFF. The CDR3 DNA reads TGTGCCATCAGTGATCGAGACAGGGTCCGCACTGAAGCTTTCTTT. This sequence joins TRBV10-3 and TRBJ1-1, with 7 bases identical to TRBD1. The V segment lost 3 bases and the J segment 4 bases; nucleotides outside the gene matches: 8. Germline lookup yields CDR1 ENHRY and CDR2 SYGVKD. The CDR3 covers 15 residues.

The gene calls are TRBV6-5 and TRBJ2-3; 13 bases line up with TRBD2. The ends lost 6 bases at V and 9 bases at J; junction bases unmatched: 9. Germline-derived CDR1 and CDR2 are MNHEY and SVGAGI. The CDR3 is 15 amino acids. The CDR3 DNA reads TGTGCCAGCAGCAAACTAGCGGGAGGGCCCCAAACGCAGTATTTT. Residues: CASSKLAGGPQTQYF.

The CDR3 bases are TGTGCCAGCACCTTCCACCAGGGAGGGAACTATGGCTACACCTTC. Translating gives CASTFHQGGNYGYTF. This rearrangement joins TRBV7-2 to TRBJ1-2, with a tentative D call TRBD1 (5 bases). This CDR3 is built from 15 residues. Looked up from germline, CDR1 is SGHTA and CDR2 is FQGNSA. V was pared by 7 bases and J by 2 bases, with 17 bases between. Variable domain in full (rest from reference TRBV7-2 and TRBJ1-2): GAGVSQSPSNKVTEKGKDVELRCDPISGHTALYWYRQSLGQGLEFLIYFQGNSAPDKSGLPSDRFSAERTGGSVSTLTIQRTQQEDSAVYLCASTFHQGGNYGYTFGSGTRLTVV.

The chain links TRBV28 to TRBJ1-5; D ambiguous. The CDR3 extends over 14 amino acids. Germline CDR1 and CDR2: MDHEN and SYDVKM. Deletions cut 4 bases from V and 6 bases from J, with 13 bases between. The CDR3 loop is CASSSPGFGQPQHF. CDR3 sequence (DNA): TGTGCCAGCAGTTCCCCCGGGTTCGGTCAGCCCCAGCATTTT.

The CDR3 sequence is CASSGRDTYEQYF. In nucleotides, the CDR3 is TGCGCCAGCAGTGGCCGGGACACCTACGAGCAGTACTTC. The chain couples TRBV10-1 to TRBJ2-7; perhaps TRBD1 as D (6 bases). The CDR3 has 13 amino acids. Trimming took off 4 bases at V and 2 bases at J, with 9 bases between the two ends. From germline, CDR1 is WNHNN and CDR2 SYGVQD (reference sequence).

Remarks on this clone: This may stem from a read error, because a much larger clone lies one nucleotide away. The same CDR3 also results from other DNA sequences found in this sample. The chain uses TRBV5-4 and TRBJ2-3, with 14 bases matching TRBD2. CDR1 and CDR2 from the germline V gene are SGHNT and YYREEE (reference sequence). V lost 0 bases to trimming and J lost 3 bases; unmatched junction nucleotides: 0. The CDR3 has 16 residues. CDR3 coding DNA: TGTGCCAGCAGCTTGGGACTAGCGGGAGGGACAGATACGCAGTATTTT. It is translated as CASSLGLAGGTDTQYF.

This rearrangement joins TRBV11-2 to TRBJ1-4; D might be TRBD1 (6 bases). The V and J ends lost 7 bases and 4 bases respectively, with 13 bases between them. The CDR3 is 14 amino acids. The V gene's germline CDR1 is SGHAT and CDR2 FQNNGV. CDR3 residues: CASTHWTVNEKLFF. The CDR3 DNA reads TGTGCCAGCACCCACTGGACAGTTAATGAAAAACTGTTTTTT.

The gene calls are TRBV27 and TRBJ2-7; 7 bases fit TRBD1. V shed 4 bases and J 3 bases; nucleotides not matched to a gene: 9. Germline V gives CDR1 MNHEY, CDR2 SMNVEV (reference sequence). The CDR3 runs 15 residues. CDR3 protein: CASSSPGTEFYEQYF. In DNA form, the CDR3 reads TGTGCCAGCAGTTCCCCGGGGACAGAATTCTACGAGCAGTACTTC.

About this clone: Just one base apart from a much larger clone, this may be a read error. CDR3 sequence reads: CASSPVQETQYF. CDR3 sequence (DNA): TGTGCCAGCAGCCCGGTTCAAGAGACCCAGTACTTC. J is TRBJ2-5 and V is TRBV7-7; D remains ambiguous. Germline values: CDR1 SSHAT, CDR2 FNYEAQ (reference sequence). V lost 5 bases to trimming and J lost 2 bases, with 6 bases between them. The CDR3 contains 12 residues.

The sample holds one count of this clone. This sequence joins TRBV6-5 and TRBJ1-1, with a possible D match to TRBD1 (5 bases). V was clipped by 2 bases and J by 8 bases, with 12 bases between them. This CDR3 has 13 amino acids. Germline values: CDR1 MNHEY, CDR2 SVGAGI. CDR3 DNA: TGTGCCAGCAGTTACGATGCCTGGGGGGAAGCTTTCTTT. Residues: CASSYDAWGEAFF.

This chain uses TRBV18 with TRBJ2-7; D is unresolved. The CDR3 spans 15 residues. Germline CDR1 and CDR2: KGHSH and LQKENI. V shed 3 bases and J shed 1 base, with 13 bases lying between them. CDR3 in DNA: TGTGCCAGCTCACCGACCACCGGCGGTTCCTACGAGCAGTACTTC. Translation: CASSPTTGGSYEQYF.

The rearrangement uses TRBV11-3 and TRBJ1-1; no clear D. Trimming left V 6 bases short and J 9 bases short, with 14 bases between. The CDR3 extends over 12 amino acids. From germline, CDR1 is SGHNT and CDR2 YENEEA. The CDR3 reads CASRDSDGQAFF. CDR3 DNA sequence: TGTGCCAGCAGGGATTCCGACGGACAAGCTTTCTTT.

This sequence joins TRBV11-1 and TRBJ1-2, with 7 bases lining up with TRBD1. The CDR3 runs to 12 residues. Trimming at V came to 5 bases and at J to 6 bases, leaving 3 bases not matched to a gene. The germline gives CDR1 SGHAT, CDR2 FQDESV (reference sequence). CDR3 nucleotide sequence: TGTGCCAGCAGCGTCACAGGGGATGGCTACACCTTC. It encodes CASSVTGDGYTF.

The chain links TRBV27 to TRBJ1-2, with 11 positions matching TRBD1. The CDR3 loop spans 14 amino acids. The germline CDR1 and CDR2 sequences are MNHEY and SMNVEV (reference sequence). The junction had 5 bases not matched to a gene; V was cut back by 3 bases and J by 8 bases. CDR3 protein: CASSFWDRGDGYTF. The CDR3 DNA reads as TGTGCCAGCAGTTTCTGGGACAGGGGGGACGGCTACACCTTC.

The count of this clone is one. The chain combines TRBV11-2 with TRBJ1-1; D gene unclear. Germline CDR1 is SGHAT and CDR2 is FQNNGV. The CDR3 covers 13 residues. The V gene lost 4 bases and the J gene lost 5 bases, with 11 bases spanning the gap. The CDR3 spells CASSSILWTEAFF. Here the CDR3 DNA reads TGTGCCAGCAGCTCAATCCTCTGGACTGAAGCTTTCTTT.

The J gene is TRBJ1-1, the V gene TRBV5-6, with TRBD1 matching 7 bases. Per the germline V gene, CDR1 is SGHDT and CDR2 is YYEEEE. With V trimmed by 4 bases and J by 4 bases, 10 bases remained unmatched. The CDR3 is made up of 15 amino acids. CDR3 in DNA: TGTGCCAGCAGCGCCTCGACAGGGCGAGGCACTGAAGCTTTCTTT. It codes for CASSASTGRGTEAFF.

CDR3 nucleotide sequence: TGTGCCAGCAGTGAAGCTACAGGGGTTAGGGCGAACACCGGGGAGCTGTTTTTT. Translated, it gives CASSEATGVRANTGELFF. The rearrangement joins TRBV6-1 to TRBJ2-2; 7 bases agree with TRBD1. Germline loops: CDR1 MNHNS, CDR2 SASEGT. The CDR3 contains 18 residues. V was pared by 0 bases and J by 0 bases, with 7 bases of the junction left unmatched.

The chain employs TRBV6-1 and TRBJ1-6; 7 nucleotides align to TRBD1. The V gene's germline CDR1 is MNHNS and CDR2 SASEGT. Trimming at V came to 3 bases and at J to 8 bases, leaving 10 bases not matched to a gene. The CDR3 loop spans 16 amino acids. CDR3 protein: CASSEVLTGWDSPLHF. CDR3 in DNA: TGTGCCAGCAGTGAGGTATTGACAGGGTGGGATTCACCCCTCCACTTT.

The chain combines TRBV7-2 with TRBJ1-5; D not certain. The CDR3 runs to 12 residues. V was trimmed by 2 bases and J by 3 bases, leaving 2 bases between them. Germline V gene data show CDR1 as SGHTA and CDR2 as FQGNSA. The CDR3 DNA is TGTGCCAGCAGCTTATTCAATCAGCCCCAGCATTTT. It specifies CASSLFNQPQHF.